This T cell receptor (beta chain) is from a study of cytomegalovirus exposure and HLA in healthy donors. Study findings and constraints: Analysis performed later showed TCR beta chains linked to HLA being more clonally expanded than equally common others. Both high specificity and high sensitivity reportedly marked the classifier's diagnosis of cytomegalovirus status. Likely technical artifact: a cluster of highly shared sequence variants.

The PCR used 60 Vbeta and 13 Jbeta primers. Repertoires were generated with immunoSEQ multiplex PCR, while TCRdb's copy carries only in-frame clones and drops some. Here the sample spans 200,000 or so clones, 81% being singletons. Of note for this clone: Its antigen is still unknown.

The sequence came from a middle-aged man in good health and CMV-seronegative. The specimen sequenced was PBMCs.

The DNA for the CDR3 is TGTGCCAGCAGTTCAGGGACAGGCGACACCGGGGAGCTGTTTTTT. It translates to CASSSGTGDTGELFF. The chain joins TRBV27 to TRBJ2-2, with TRBD1 identical over 8 bases. Germline CDR1 MNHEY, CDR2 SMNVEV (reference sequence). V gave up 4 bases and J gave up 3 bases; unmatched junction bases: 4. The CDR3 length is 15 residues.